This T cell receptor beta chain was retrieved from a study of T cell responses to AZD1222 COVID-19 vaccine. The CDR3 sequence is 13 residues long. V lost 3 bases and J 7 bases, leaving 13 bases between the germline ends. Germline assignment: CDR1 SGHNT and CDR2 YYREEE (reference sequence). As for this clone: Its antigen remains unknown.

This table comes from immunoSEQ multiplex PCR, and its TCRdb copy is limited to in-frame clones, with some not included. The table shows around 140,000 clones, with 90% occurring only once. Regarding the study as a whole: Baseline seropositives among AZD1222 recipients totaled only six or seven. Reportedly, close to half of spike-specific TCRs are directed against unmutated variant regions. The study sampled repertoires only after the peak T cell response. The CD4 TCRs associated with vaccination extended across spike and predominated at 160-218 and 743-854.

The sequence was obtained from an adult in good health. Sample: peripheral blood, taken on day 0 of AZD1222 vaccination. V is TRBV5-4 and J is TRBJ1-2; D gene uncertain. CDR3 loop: CASSSLPGSGYTF. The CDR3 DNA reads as TGTGCCAGCAGCTCCCTACCGGGGTCTGGCTACACCTTC.